Listed below are T cell receptor beta chains from one sample, sequenced in a study of shared clonotypes between healthy human individuals. Assay: immunoSEQ multiplex PCR; the TCRdb copy retains only in-frame clones and omits some. The repertoire holds about 2 million clones, roughly 94% seen once, with 0.13% in the top ten. Sequencing was performed on naive CD4+ T cells sorted from blood. The source is a man between 18 and 35 years old in good health. Both conserved end residues are part of each CDR3. A D gene is named only where the DNA matches it firmly. Clone size is not always given. Where it is, it says once, few, many or a class for expanded clones.

>.|TRBV7-2|.|TRBJ1-2
TGTGCCAGCAGCTTAGACAGTCAGGGGATCTATGGCTACACCTTC
CASSLDSQGIYGYTF
>.|TRBV18|.|TRBJ1-5
TGTGCCAGCTCACTGGGGTCATCGGATCAGCCCCAGCATTTT
CASSLGSSDQPQHF
>.|TRBV5-1|.|TRBJ2-2
TGCGCCAGCAGCTTGGCCGTCTTAACCGGGGAGCTGTTTTTT
CASSLAVLTGELFF
>.|TRBV6-1|.|TRBJ1-1
TGTGCCAGCAGTGCCATTATGAGTGTCCAATGGGGTGAAGCTTTCTTT
CASSAIMSVQWGEAFF
>.|TRBV19|.|TRBJ2-3
TGTGCCACCAAGAGCACAGATACGCAGTATTTT
CATKSTDTQYF
>.|TRBV4-1|TRBD2|TRBJ2-1
TGCGCCAGCAGCCACTCTCTAGCGGGAGTCGAGCAGTTCTTC
CASSHSLAGVEQFF
>few|TRBV19|TRBD1|TRBJ1-6
TGTGCCAGTAGTATGGGACAGATGAATTCACCCCTCCACTTT
CASSMGQMNSPLHF
>.|TRBV28|.|TRBJ2-7
TGTGCCAGCAGTCTTAAGGGGCCCTACGAGCAGTACTTC
CASSLKGPYEQYF
>.|TRBV2|TRBD1|TRBJ2-5
TGTGCCAGCTTAACCGACAGGGGGGAAAAGACCCAGTACTTC
CASLTDRGEKTQYF
>.|TRBV11-3|.|TRBJ2-1
TGTGCCAGCAGCTTAGGAACAGCTGCTGGGGAGCAGTTCTTC
CASSLGTAAGEQFF
>once|TRBV7-2|TRBD1|TRBJ2-7
TGTGCCAGCAGCCAAGACAGGGGAGACCCGCAGTACTTC
CASSQDRGDPQYF
>.|TRBV18|.|TRBJ1-6
TGTGCCAGCTCACGGGCAGGGCAGTATAATTCACCCCTCCACTTT
CASSRAGQYNSPLHF
>.|TRBV5-1|TRBD2|TRBJ2-7
TGCGCCAGCAGCCCCAGGACTAGCGGGGGGGCGGAGGAGCAGTACTTC
CASSPRTSGGAEEQYF
>once|TRBV30|TRBD1|TRBJ2-5
TGTGCCTGGGGAACAGGGGGGATCGAGACCCAGTACTTC
CAWGTGGIETQYF
>.|TRBV4-3|.|TRBJ2-5
TGCGCCAGCAGCCAAGAGGGGCAGGGGGGGACCCAGTACTTC
CASSQEGQGGTQYF
>.|TRBV7-9|.|TRBJ2-2
TGTGCCAGCAGCTTAGTGGACGAAGGTTCGGGGGAGCTGTTTTTT
CASSLVDEGSGELFF
>.|TRBV9|.|TRBJ2-3
TGTGCCAGCAGCGTAGGCCCTAGCACAGATACGCAGTATTTT
CASSVGPSTDTQYF
>.|TRBV6-1|TRBD1|TRBJ1-1
TGTGCCAGCAGGCTTGGACAGGGTGGGACTGAAGCTTTCTTT
CASRLGQGGTEAFF
>.|TRBV4-1|TRBD1|TRBJ1-1
TGCGCCAGCAGCCAAGATATAACAGGGGGCAGGAACACTGAAGCTTTCTTT
CASSQDITGGRNTEAFF
>once|TRBV30|.|TRBJ1-6
TGTGCCTGGAGACGGGAAAATTCACCCCTCCACTTT
CAWRRENSPLHF
>.|TRBV10-2|TRBD2|TRBJ2-1
TGCGCCAGCAGTGAGCTAGCGGGAGACAATGAGCAGTTCTTC
CASSELAGDNEQFF
>.|TRBV7-2|.|TRBJ2-7
TGTGCCAGCAGCGAACGAGGGGCGGCGACCTACGAGCAGTACTTC
CASSERGAATYEQYF
>.|TRBV25-1|.|TRBJ2-7
TGTGCCAGCAGTGAGTTTTTTGACGAGCAGTACTTC
CASSEFFDEQYF
>.|TRBV18|.|TRBJ2-7
TGTGCCACGGCGGGGTCCACAATCCCCTACGAGCAGTACTTC
CATAGSTIPYEQYF
>.|TRBV7-3|.|TRBJ1-6
TGTGCCAGCAGCTTCCCGAATTCACCCCTCCACTTT
CASSFPNSPLHF
>.|TRBV28|.|TRBJ2-7
TGTGCCAGCAGTTTATCCGCCCCTATGGTCACGAACTTC
CASSLSAPMVTNF
>.|TRBV7-9|.|TRBJ2-3
TGTGCCAGCAGCCCGGGACTGATTCGAACAGATACGCAGTATTTT
CASSPGLIRTDTQYF
>.|TRBV7-7|TRBD2|TRBJ2-1
TGTGCTAGCAGCTTGGATCGTGGGGGGGATGAGCAGTTCTTC
CASSLDRGGDEQFF
>.|TRBV2|.|TRBJ1-1
TGTGCCACCGGAGAGGCTGAAGCTTTCTTT
CATGEAEAFF
>.|TRBV2|TRBD1|TRBJ2-3
TGTGCCAGCAGTGAGACAGGGAGCACAGATACGCAGTATTTT
CASSETGSTDTQYF
>.|TRBV10-2|.|TRBJ1-3
TGCGCCAGCAGTGAGATTGGCTCCAACTCTGGAAACACCATATATTTT
CASSEIGSNSGNTIYF
>.|TRBV12-5|TRBD1|TRBJ1-5
TGTGCTAGTGGTTTGGCAAGGACAGGGAGAGCCAATCAGCCCCAGCATTTT
CASGLARTGRANQPQHF
>.|TRBV20-1|.|TRBJ1-1
TGCAGTGCTGGGGCCCTAGGTGAAGCTTTCTTT
CSAGALGEAFF
>.|TRBV4-1|.|TRBJ2-2
TGCGCCAGCAGCCAAGGAAGACGGACGAACACCGGGGAGCTGTTTTTT
CASSQGRRTNTGELFF